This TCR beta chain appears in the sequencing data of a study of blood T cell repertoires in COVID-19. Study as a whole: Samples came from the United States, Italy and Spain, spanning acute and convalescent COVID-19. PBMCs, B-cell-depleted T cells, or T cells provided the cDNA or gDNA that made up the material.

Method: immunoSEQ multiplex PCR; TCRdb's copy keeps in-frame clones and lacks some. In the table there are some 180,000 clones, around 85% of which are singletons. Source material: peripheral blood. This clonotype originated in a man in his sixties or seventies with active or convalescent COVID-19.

The CDR3 region has the DNA TGTGCCAGTACCGACAGACCAAACTATGGCTACACCTTC. It specifies CASTDRPNYGYTF. The chain uses TRBV6-5 and TRBJ1-2; tentatively, D is TRBD1 (5 bases). The CDR3 loop spans 13 amino acids. Germline CDR1 MNHEY, CDR2 SVGAGI. Deletions cut 9 bases from V and 2 bases from J, with 13 bases between.